The clone carrying this T cell receptor beta chain was found once. Its antigen is not identified. The junction does not match germline at one end; this may be a read error. This sample was taken from a study of cytomegalovirus exposure and HLA in healthy donors. Only in-frame clones appear in the TCRdb table, and some are missing; sequencing was by immunoSEQ multiplex PCR. The table records 180,000 or so clones, approximately 87% of them present only once. The CDR3 extends over 14 amino acids. The germline V gene encodes CDR1 SSHAT and CDR2 FNYEAQ (reference sequence). Study-wide findings and caveats: The study recorded 164 TCR beta chains that were cytomegalovirus-associated. Per published reports, the classifier diagnosed cytomegalovirus status with high specificity and sensitivity. Within the approximately 110 validation repertoires, first-cohort TCR clusters tended to co-occur, according to a later analysis.

This chain links TRBV7-7 with TRBJ2-1; perhaps TRBD2 as D (6 bases). This receptor was taken from a woman in her twenties or thirties in good health and CMV-seronegative. Sequenced material: PBMCs. CDR3 bases: TGTGCTAGCAGCTTAGCGGCTGGAACTACGGAGCAGTTCTTC. Protein product: CASSLAAGTTEQFF.